This T cell receptor beta chain was sequenced in a study of cytomegalovirus exposure and HLA in healthy donors. The data were produced by immunoSEQ multiplex PCR, yet TCRdb's version contains in-frame clones alone and is incomplete. The table lists about 150,000 clones, roughly 89% of them singletons. V lost 1 base, J lost 4 bases, and 2 bases stayed unmatched. Germline V CDR1 and CDR2: LGHNA, YNFKEQ. This CDR3 has 15 amino acids. The receptor was derived from a woman aged 18 to 35 in good health and CMV-seropositive. Material: PBMCs. This sequence joins TRBV4-2 and TRBJ1-4, with 8 bases lining up with TRBD1. Here the CDR3 reads CASSQGDRYNEKLFF. The DNA for the CDR3 is TGTGCCAGCAGCCAAGGGGACAGGTATAATGAAAAACTGTTTTTT.